Below, 5 T cell receptor beta chains from the same sample are listed, as sequenced in a study of T cells in Graves' hyperthyroidism and ophthalmopathy. The source material, RNA transcripts, was used to amplify TCR beta CDR3 regions. A first-round RT-PCR of the TCR CDR3 used the HTBI primer set. TCRdb re-called the multiplex PCR reads through MiXCR, storing one row per CDR3 protein. The data show some 500,000 distinct CDR3 sequences, 13% to 15% seen once. Sequencing used blood. The receptors come from a woman younger than 30 with Graves' hyperthyroidism.

Ten or more counts support this clonotype. The chain has TRBV12-5 and TRBJ2-5; 10 bases match TRBD2. The CDR3 is made up of 17 amino acids. V shed 2 bases and J 4 bases; nucleotides not matched to a gene: 10. CDR1 and CDR2 (germline): LGHNT, FRNRAP. The CDR3 protein is CASGLPGLATGGETQYF. In DNA, the CDR3 is TGTGCTAGTGGTTTGCCGGGACTAGCGACGGGGGGAGAGACCCAGTACTTC.

The table lists this clonotype with many counts. The V gene is TRBV27, the J gene TRBJ1-5; D remains ambiguous. Trimming stripped 3 bases from V and 0 bases from J, with 6 bases between. The CDR3 spans 14 residues. Germline CDR1 and CDR2: MNHEY and SMNVEV (reference sequence). CDR3 nucleotide sequence: TGTGCCAGCAGTTTGGAGAATAGCAATCAGCCCCAGCATTTT. Protein: CASSLENSNQPQHF.

This clonotype occurred many times. J is TRBJ1-2 and V is TRBV5-5, with 7 bases that match TRBD1. V shed 4 bases and J 4 bases; nucleotides not matched to a gene: 10. The CDR3 runs to 15 residues. Germline assignment: CDR1 SGHKS and CDR2 YYEKEE (reference sequence). CDR3 sequence (DNA): TGTGCCAGCAGCCTACGCACCCGGGACAGCTATGGCTACACCTTC. It codes for CASSLRTRDSYGYTF.

This clonotype was seen a few times. CDR3 residues: CASRGQAISGNTIYF. CDR3 nucleotide sequence: TGTGCCAGCAGGGGCCAGGCGATCTCTGGAAACACCATATATTTT. The rearrangement links TRBV6-1 to TRBJ1-3; D is ambiguous. The germline V gene has CDR1 MNHNS and CDR2 SASEGT. V was trimmed by 6 bases and J by 0 bases, leaving 12 bases between them. The CDR3 runs to 15 residues.

This clonotype was recorded a few times. This sequence may be a read error, since a much larger clone differs from it by one base. The chain combines TRBV27 with TRBJ2-1; 9 bases align to TRBD2. CDR3 size: 16 residues. Germline V lookup: CDR1 MNHEY, CDR2 SMNVEV (reference sequence). V lost 3 bases to trimming and J lost 8 bases; unmatched junction nucleotides: 11. CDR3 sequence: CASSFTCWREGYEQFF. The CDR3 nucleotides read TGTGCCAGCAGTTTTACCTGCTGGCGGGAGGGCTATGAGCAGTTCTTC.